This T cell receptor beta chain comes out of a study of tumor-infiltrating lymphocytes in primary liver carcinoma. Study summary: There were tumors of stage T1-T3 N0M0, each 4.2 to 10 cm across.

The input was 500 ng total RNA; TCR beta cDNA was made from it with a constant-region primer. Three rounds of nested multiplex PCR with slightly modified ARM-PCR produced TCR beta libraries. TRBV1-TRBV30 forward primers and a C-beta reverse primer were used in the first two PCR rounds, which each ran for about 9 cycles. TCRdb re-called the multiplex PCR reads with MiXCR, one entry per CDR3 protein. The data contain more than 20,000 distinct CDR3 sequences, roughly three quarters of them singletons. About this clonotype itself: The antigen remains unidentified. This may come from a read error, since a much larger clone is one base off.

The CDR3 covers 14 residues. Trimming left V 3 bases short and J 3 bases short, with 10 bases between. Germline V gene data show CDR1 as SGHTA and CDR2 as FQGTGA. Total RNA and DNA came together from approximately 20-30 mg of bulk tissue without cell sorting. Those sampled were patients whose primary liver carcinoma was treated by surgical resection. Samples came from superior, inferior, lateral poles and tumor centre. The study, taken as a whole, reports: Relative to tumor region pairs, the tumor-adjacent and tumor-blood pairs showed overlap that was lower.

This sequence joins TRBV7-3 and TRBJ2-3, with unresolved D. Material: liver tumor tissue from sampling region 1. Subset meaning: tumor region T1, superior pole. The sequence was obtained from a man aged 35 to 55 with primary liver carcinoma and hepatitis B virus infection. The CDR3 DNA reads TGTGCCAGCAGCTTTCTTTCCAATACAGATACGCAGTATTTT. Translating it yields CASSFLSNTDTQYF.